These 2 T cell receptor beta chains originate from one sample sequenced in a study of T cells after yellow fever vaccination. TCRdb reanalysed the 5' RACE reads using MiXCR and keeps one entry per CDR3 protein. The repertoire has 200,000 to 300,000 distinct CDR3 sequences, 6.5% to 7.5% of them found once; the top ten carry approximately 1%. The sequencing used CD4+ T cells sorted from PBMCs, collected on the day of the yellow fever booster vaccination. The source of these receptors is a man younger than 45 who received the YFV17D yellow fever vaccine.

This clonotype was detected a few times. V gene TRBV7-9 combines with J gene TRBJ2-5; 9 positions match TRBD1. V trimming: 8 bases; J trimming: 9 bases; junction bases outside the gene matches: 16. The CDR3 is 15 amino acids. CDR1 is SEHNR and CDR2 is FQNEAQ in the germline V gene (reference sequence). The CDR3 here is CASGTPQGQGLSQYF. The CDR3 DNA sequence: TGTGCCAGCGGGACCCCGCAGGGACAGGGATTGTCCCAGTACTTC.

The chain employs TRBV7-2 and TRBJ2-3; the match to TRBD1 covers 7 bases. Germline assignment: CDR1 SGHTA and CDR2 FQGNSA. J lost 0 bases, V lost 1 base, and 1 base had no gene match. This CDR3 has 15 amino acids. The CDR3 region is CASSLVGQSTDTQYF. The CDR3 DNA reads TGTGCCAGCAGCTTAGTGGGACAGAGCACAGATACGCAGTATTTT.